The clone carrying this T cell receptor beta chain was observed a few times. Researchers collected 7.5 to 10 milliliters of peripheral blood from every single donor. The data belong to a study of blood T cells in healthy people across ages. Germline V gene lookup returns CDR1 SQVTM and CDR2 ANQGSEA. The CDR3 runs to 14 residues. Trimming cost V 2 bases and J 5 bases, with 15 bases left between them. Alongside a J-beta primer mix, a sample-barcoded 5' primer served in a second PCR lasting about 7 to 11 cycles. Tagging of each cDNA molecule was performed by a template-switch adaptor with 12 random nucleotides. Each CDR3 protein is one row after TCRdb ran MiXCR on the 5' RACE reads. The table has over a million distinct CDR3 sequences, almost 60% seen once.

The chain joins TRBV29-1 to TRBJ2-5; D unclear. Source material: blood. The TCR comes from a man between 18 and 35 years old in good health. The CDR3 sequence is CSVESEYTEETQYF. For the CDR3, the DNA is TGCAGCGTTGAATCAGAGTACACGGAGGAGACCCAGTACTTC.